This T cell receptor (beta chain) was retrieved from a study of cytomegalovirus exposure and HLA in healthy donors. General study points: Per a prior analysis, the majority of TCR beta V segments were productive roughly 90% or roughly 30% of the time. In a later analysis, HLA-C alleles had the fewest associated TCRs, DRB1 alleles the most. TCR beta sequences reportedly predicted most subjects' HLA-A and HLA-B alleles accurately.

The length of the CDR3 is 14 residues. V gave up 3 bases and J gave up 4 bases; unmatched junction bases: 5. Per germline, CDR1 LNHDA and CDR2 SQIVND (reference sequence). Use of 60 Vbeta and 13 Jbeta primers characterized the PCR. Repertoires were generated with immunoSEQ multiplex PCR, while TCRdb's copy carries only in-frame clones and drops some. Its table records some 46,000 clones. A note on this clone: Its antigen is not identified.

Specimen: PBMCs. The TCR comes from a woman in her 30s in good health and CMV-seronegative. V is TRBV19 and J is TRBJ1-2; 7 bases are a match to TRBD1. DNA of the CDR3: TGTGCCAGTAGTATGCTAGGGGGCTGCTATGGCTACACCTTC. This encodes CASSMLGGCYGYTF.